What follows is one T cell receptor (beta chain) and its context. Its antigen is unidentified. Germline values: CDR1 SEHNR, CDR2 FQNEAQ (reference sequence). V was cut by 6 bases and J by 2 bases, with 17 bases left in between. The CDR3 sequence is 15 residues long. The second PCR ran roughly 7 to 11 cycles with a sample-barcoded 5' primer and J-beta primers. TCRdb passed the 5' RACE reads through MiXCR, listing each CDR3 protein once. The data hold a few hundred thousand distinct CDR3 sequences, with roughly a quarter observed a single time. In terms of origin and age, donors were healthy Caucasian individuals from Russia aged roughly 6 to 95. The record originates from a study of blood T cells in healthy people across ages. General observations from the study: A roughly linear fall in TCR beta diversity per million T cells was seen with increasing age.

This same sample was also taken into another study, of T cells of mothers and their children. According to that study: The study obtained over 8.5 million TCR beta CDR3 reads per mother and some 3 million per child.

The sequencing sample was made of blood. The sequence was collected from a boy between 2 and 15 years old in good health. V is TRBV7-9 and J is TRBJ2-7; a possible D gene is TRBD1 (6 bases). This CDR3 reads CASSSTGPWPYEQYF. In nucleotides, the CDR3 is TGTGCCAGCAGTTCTACAGGGCCCTGGCCCTACGAGCAGTACTTC.